Listed below are T cell receptor beta chains from one sample, sequenced in a study of control samples from healthy donors and cancer patients. The repertoire was sequenced with immunoSEQ multiplex PCR; TCRdb's copy has only in-frame clones and lacks some. In the table there are some 130,000 clones, approximately 92% of which are singletons. The sequencing input was blood. Receptors were obtained from a man between 18 and 35 years old in good health. The CDR3 runs from the conserved cysteine through the conserved F or W. The D gene is left open where the match is weak. Some rows mark clone size as missing; the rest say once, few, many or name a class of expanded clone.

size	V	length	J	D	DNA	CDR3
NA	TRBV7-3	17	TRBJ2-2	TRBD2	TGTGCCAGCAGCCCTGGACTAGCGGGAGGCCGAACCGGGGAGCTGTTTTTT	CASSPGLAGGRTGELFF
NA	TRBV24-1	15	TRBJ2-2	NA	TGTGCCACCAGTGATTGGGGTCGGGGCGCCGGGGAGCTGTTTTTT	CATSDWGRGAGELFF
NA	TRBV7-9	15	TRBJ2-1	TRBD1	TGTGCCAGCAGCCCAGGGACAGGGGGCATGGATGAGCAGTTCTTC	CASSPGTGGMDEQFF
NA	TRBV18	16	TRBJ2-5	TRBD2	TGTGCCAGCTCACCCCGGACTAGCGGGGGGCAAGAGACCCAGTACTTC	CASSPRTSGGQETQYF
NA	TRBV5-6	13	TRBJ1-1	NA	TGTGCCAGCAGCTTGGGGGGCCGTACTGAAGCTTTCTTT	CASSLGGRTEAFF
once	TRBV20-1	14	TRBJ2-2	NA	TGCAGTGCTAGTTCACAGCTGAACACCGGGGAGCTGTTTTTT	CSASSQLNTGELFF
NA	TRBV18	13	TRBJ1-5	NA	TGTGCCAGCTCTCCCGACTTTGGTCAGCCCCAGCATTTT	CASSPDFGQPQHF
NA	TRBV6-2/TRBV6-3	15	TRBJ2-1	TRBD2	TGTGCCAGCAGCCACCATACTAGCGGGAGTAATGAGCAGTTCTTC	CASSHHTSGSNEQFF
NA	TRBV5-5	14	TRBJ1-5	NA	TGTGCCAGCAGCCTCATTCCGGACAGTCAGCCCCAGCATTTT	CASSLIPDSQPQHF
NA	TRBV29-1	14	TRBJ2-1	TRBD1	TGCAGCGTCCCCGGGACAGGCTCCTACAATGAGCAGTTCTTC	CSVPGTGSYNEQFF
NA	TRBV11-3	15	TRBJ2-1	NA	TGTGCCAGCAGCTTGGGATCCAGCTCCTACAATGAGCAGTTCTTC	CASSLGSSSYNEQFF
NA	TRBV14	18	TRBJ2-1	TRBD2	TGTGCCAGCAGCCAAGAATCCCTAGCGGGAGGGAAAGTCAATGAGCAGTTCTTC	CASSQESLAGGKVNEQFF
once	TRBV30	18	TRBJ2-5	TRBD1	TGTGCCTGGAGTGTTTGGGCAGGGGGCCCTCCCACCCAAGAGACCCAGTACTTC	CAWSVWAGGPPTQETQYF
once	TRBV5-1	15	TRBJ2-6	NA	TGCGCCAGCAGCTCGGGGGACGCTGGGGCCAACGTCCTGACTTTC	CASSSGDAGANVLTF
once	TRBV12-3/TRBV12-4	11	TRBJ2-7	NA	TGTGCCAGCAGCAGGACGTACGAGCAGTACTTC	CASSRTYEQYF
NA	TRBV28	13	TRBJ1-2	TRBD1	TGTGCCAGCAGTTTAGGGACAGGGGGAGGCTACACCTTC	CASSLGTGGGYTF
NA	TRBV3-1/TRBV3-2	13	TRBJ1-2	NA	TGTGCCAGCAGCCAGGGTGAGGGGCTTGGCTACACCTTC	CASSQGEGLGYTF
NA	TRBV19	13	TRBJ1-5	TRBD1	TGTGCCACCTCCAGGGGGATTGATCAGCCCCAGCATTTT	CATSRGIDQPQHF
few	TRBV4-1	17	TRBJ2-4	NA	TGCGCCAGCAGCCAAGGAGGAGGGGCCGGGGCCAAAAACATTCAGTACTTC	CASSQGGGAGAKNIQYF
NA	TRBV4-2	16	TRBJ1-2	NA	TGTGCCAGCAGCCAAGGAAGTATCGGAGGGGACTATGGCTACACCTTC	CASSQGSIGGDYGYTF
NA	TRBV5-1	16	TRBJ2-1	TRBD2	TGCGCCAGCAGCTTGTTTTCGCGGGAGGGCCGGGATGAGCAGTTCTTC	CASSLFSREGRDEQFF
NA	TRBV10-3	17	TRBJ2-1	TRBD2	TGTGCCATCAGTGATCTTGGGACTAGCGGGAATAGGGATGAGCAGTTCTTC	CAISDLGTSGNRDEQFF
once	TRBV5-8	14	TRBJ2-5	NA	TGTGCCAGCAGCTTGGGGCAGAAACAAGAGACCCAGTACTTC	CASSLGQKQETQYF
NA	TRBV9	14	TRBJ1-2	NA	TGTGCCAGCAGCGTAGAAGGGCAAAACTATGGCTACACCTTC	CASSVEGQNYGYTF
NA	TRBV7-3	13	TRBJ1-1	NA	TGTGCCAGCAGCTCGACAGGGAACACTGAAGCTTTCTTT	CASSSTGNTEAFF
NA	TRBV7-6	18	TRBJ2-2	TRBD2	TGTGCCAGCACCGAACCCAGAGAACTAGCGGGCATCACCGGGGAGCTGTTTTTT	CASTEPRELAGITGELFF
NA	TRBV2	14	TRBJ2-1	NA	TGTGCCAGCCGAGAGGCAAGCTCCTACAATGAGCAGTTCTTC	CASREASSYNEQFF
NA	TRBV6-5	15	TRBJ2-1	NA	TGTGCCAGCAGTTACGACTCAACCAATCAGCGTGAGCAGTTCTTC	CASSYDSTNQREQFF
NA	TRBV7-9	14	TRBJ1-2	NA	TGTGCCAGCAGCTTAGGTGGGGAGAGCTATGGCTACACCTTC	CASSLGGESYGYTF
NA	TRBV15	15	TRBJ2-7	TRBD2	TGTGCCACCAGCAGAGGGGGAGGGCTGTCCTACGAGCAGTACTTC	CATSRGGGLSYEQYF
NA	TRBV11-2	15	TRBJ2-1	NA	TGTGCCAGCAGCTTAGACAGAGGGACCTTCAATGAGCAGTTCTTC	CASSLDRGTFNEQFF
NA	TRBV9	12	TRBJ2-2	NA	TGTGCCAGCAGCGCCCCCGCCGGGGAGCTGTTTTTT	CASSAPAGELFF
few	TRBV5-5	16	TRBJ2-2	TRBD2	TGTGCCAGCAGCACCCCTAGCGGGGGCAATACCGGGGAGCTGTTTTTT	CASSTPSGGNTGELFF
NA	TRBV5-6	13	TRBJ1-5	TRBD1	TGTGCCAGCAGCCGACAGGGCTGGCAGCCCCAGCATTTT	CASSRQGWQPQHF
once	TRBV11-3	14	TRBJ1-1	NA	TGTGCCAGCAGCGCGGGGGGGGCGAACACTGAAGCTTTCTTT	CASSAGGANTEAFF
NA	TRBV5-1	13	TRBJ2-7	NA	TGCGCCAGCATGGACAGCCTTGGGGGCGAGCAGTACTTC	CASMDSLGGEQYF
few	TRBV10-3	12	TRBJ1-2	NA	TGTGCCATCAGTGATCCCCCGGGCCGCTACACCTTC	CAISDPPGRYTF
few	TRBV24-1	15	TRBJ2-3	NA	TGTGCCACCAGCATGGGGGGACCCGCCATGGATACGCAGTATTTT	CATSMGGPAMDTQYF
NA	TRBV9	15	TRBJ1-5	NA	TGTGCCAGCAGCGTAGCTGGGGGATTCAATCAGCCCCAGCATTTT	CASSVAGGFNQPQHF
NA	TRBV28	11	TRBJ2-1	NA	TGTGCCAGCGCAGTTGCCAATGAGCAGTTCTTC	CASAVANEQFF
NA	TRBV5-1	15	TRBJ2-1	TRBD2	TGCGCCAGCAGCCTACTAGCGGGAGGGCCGGGGGAGCAGTTCTTC	CASSLLAGGPGEQFF
NA	TRBV4-1	12	TRBJ2-1	NA	TGCGCCAGCAGCCAAGGCGGCAATGAGCAGTTCTTC	CASSQGGNEQFF
NA	TRBV4-1	16	TRBJ2-1	NA	TGCGCCAGCAGCCACGGAAGGGGGGGGTCCTACAATGAGCAGTTCTTC	CASSHGRGGSYNEQFF
NA	TRBV6-2/TRBV6-3	13	TRBJ2-1	NA	TGTGCCAGCAGTTACGAAGTGGACAATGAGCAGTTCTTC	CASSYEVDNEQFF
NA	TRBV15	17	TRBJ1-1	NA	TGTGCCACCAGCAGTATCTCCGGGACTATAACGAACACTGAAGCTTTCTTT	CATSSISGTITNTEAFF
NA	TRBV12-2	12	TRBJ2-5	NA	TGTGCAAGTCCCATAGAGGGGGAGACCCAGTACTTC	CASPIEGETQYF
NA	TRBV11-2	15	TRBJ2-1	NA	TGTGCCAGCAGCCCCTCACCGGGGTCCTACAATGAGCAGTTCTTC	CASSPSPGSYNEQFF
NA	TRBV11-2	12	TRBJ1-1	NA	TGTGCCAGCAGCTCTCAGGGTCCTGAAGCTTTCTTT	CASSSQGPEAFF
NA	TRBV25-1	14	TRBJ1-4	NA	TGTGCCAGCAGTGAACCCGGCCCTAATGAAAAACTGTTTTTT	CASSEPGPNEKLFF
NA	TRBV28	16	TRBJ1-5	TRBD1	TGTGCCAGCAGTTCCTCGGGGAGGGACAGAAATCAGCCCCAGCATTTT	CASSSSGRDRNQPQHF
NA	TRBV29-1	15	TRBJ2-3	TRBD2	TGCAGCGTTGTGGGGGGGTTAGTTACGACAGATACGCAGTATTTT	CSVVGGLVTTDTQYF
NA	TRBV28	15	TRBJ2-2	NA	TGTGCCAGCTTTGCGGCGGGATACACTTACGGGGAGCTGTTTTTT	CASFAAGYTYGELFF
NA	TRBV28	21	TRBJ2-2	TRBD2	TGTGCCAGCAGCGACCTAGGTGGCAGACTAGCGGGGGCCTCGGGAACCGGGGAGCTGTTTTTT	CASSDLGGRLAGASGTGELFF
NA	TRBV6-5	14	TRBJ1-2	TRBD1	TGTGCCAGCAGCCGAGGGACAGTAGCAGATGGCTACACCTTC	CASSRGTVADGYTF
NA	TRBV30	15	TRBJ1-4	NA	TGTGCCTGGAGCCCTTCGACAATTGGGGGTGAAAAACTGTTTTTT	CAWSPSTIGGEKLFF
NA	TRBV6-1	14	TRBJ2-5	TRBD2	TGTGCCAGCAGTGAAGCGCTGGGGGGGGAGACCCAGTACTTC	CASSEALGGETQYF
NA	TRBV28	12	TRBJ1-2	NA	TGTGCCAGCAGTTTAGTTGACTATGGCTACACCTTC	CASSLVDYGYTF
NA	TRBV9	16	TRBJ2-3	NA	TGTGCCAGCAGCGTAGCGGCGTGGTCGGCGACAGATACGCAGTATTTT	CASSVAAWSATDTQYF
once	TRBV5-1	15	TRBJ1-1	TRBD1	TGCGCCAGCAGCCTCGGACAGGGAGGAAGAACTGAAGCTTTCTTT	CASSLGQGGRTEAFF
NA	TRBV30	13	TRBJ1-5	NA	TGTGCCTGGAGTGCCATCGGGGTTCAGCCCCAGCATTTT	CAWSAIGVQPQHF